This entry features one T cell receptor beta chain sequence. The target antigen is unknown. Method: immunoSEQ multiplex PCR; TCRdb's copy keeps in-frame clones and lacks some. This sample has around 100,000 clones, with about 88% found just once. This entry is derived from a study of graft-versus-host responses after intestinal transplantation. Study summary: Recipients had transplants, and these were multivisceral, liver-intestinal, or isolated intestinal. Recipients were all induced with anti-thymocyte globulin, then given tacrolimus and steroids for about three years.

Study-level findings and limits: Allografts carried high graft-versus-host to host-versus-graft clonal ratios in patients having graft-donor T cell macrochimerism.

The sequence was obtained from a human donor who was the organ donor for an intestinal transplant. The material was unstimulated CD4+ T cells sorted from spleen or lymph node cells, obtained before transplant.

The CDR3, as DNA: TGTGCCAGCAGCTTAGCCGTGCAGGGGAAGCCCCAGCATTTT. This codes for CASSLAVQGKPQHF. The chain combines TRBV11-2 with TRBJ1-5; tentative D call: TRBD1 (6 bases). Germline CDR1 and CDR2: SGHAT and FQNNGV. The V gene lost 1 base and the J gene lost 8 bases, with 12 bases spanning the gap. The CDR3 loop spans 14 amino acids.